This TCR beta chain was identified during a study of blood T cell repertoires in COVID-19. Study as a whole: Whether acute or convalescent, the COVID-19 samples came from the United States, Italy and Spain. T cells, B-cell-depleted T cells, or PBMCs provided the cDNA or gDNA that served as material.

V was cut by 4 bases and J by 10 bases, with 24 bases left in between. CDR3 length equals 17 residues. CDR1 is SGHRS and CDR2 is YFSETQ in the germline V gene. Original data processing: From reference gene primer amplification, estimates of nucleated cell counts were derived. Sequencing was performed with immunoSEQ multiplex PCR; in TCRdb, only in-frame clones are kept and a portion is missing. Clone size and V and J calls were adopted from that table, with D and trimming inferred from the DNA. The table lists 65,000 to 90,000 clones, about nine tenths of them singletons. The receptor's source is a human donor in a cohort sampled during active COVID-19. The rearrangement links TRBV5-1 to TRBJ1-6; D is unclear. What was sequenced was peripheral blood. In DNA form, the CDR3 reads TGCGCCAGCAGCCCGACCCAAGGAGCGACTAACCAGTCACCCCTCCACTTT. This encodes CASSPTQGATNQSPLHF.